These T cell receptor beta chains were read from a single sample in a study of cytomegalovirus exposure and HLA in healthy donors. Produced via immunoSEQ multiplex PCR; TCRdb's table is partial and in-frame only. The data contain around 94,000 clones, roughly three fifths of them singletons. Sequencing used PBMCs. These receptors were taken from a man in his thirties or forties in good health and CMV-seronegative. Both conserved end residues are part of each CDR3. The D gene is left open where the match is weak. Some rows have no size entry. The others give once, few or many, or a class for an expanded clone.

NA	NA	TRBV7-9	TRBJ1-4	CASSLRQSRGEKLFF	TGTGCCAGCAGCTTACGACAGTCCAGAGGAGAAAAACTGTTTTTT
NA	NA	TRBV28	TRBJ1-1	CASLGAVNTEAFF	TGTGCCAGCTTAGGGGCGGTGAACACTGAAGCTTTCTTT
few	TRBD1	TRBV25-1	TRBJ1-1	CASSDLWTGGTEAFF	TGTGCCAGCAGTGATCTCTGGACAGGGGGTACTGAAGCTTTCTTT
NA	TRBD1	TRBV5-1	TRBJ2-3	CASSLGDRLTDTQYF	TGCGCCAGCAGCTTGGGGGACAGACTCACAGATACGCAGTATTTT
NA	TRBD1	TRBV9	TRBJ2-3	CASSPRQGQTSTDTQYF	TGTGCCAGCAGCCCCCGGCAGGGACAGACTAGCACAGATACGCAGTATTTT
once	NA	TRBV18	TRBJ1-2	CASSPAGSYGYTF	TGTGCCAGCTCCCCAGCCGGGTCCTATGGCTACACCTTC
NA	NA	TRBV2	TRBJ2-7	CASSETAGLDYEQYF	TGTGCCAGCAGTGAAACGGCTGGCCTAGACTACGAGCAGTACTTC
once	NA	TRBV11-2	TRBJ2-5	CASSLGSETQYF	TGTGCCAGCAGCTTAGGTTCGGAGACCCAGTACTTC
NA	TRBD2	TRBV4-3	TRBJ2-7	CASSPGTSGTYEQYF	TGCGCCAGCAGCCCCGGGACTAGCGGGACCTACGAGCAGTACTTC
NA	TRBD2	TRBV4-1	TRBJ2-3	CASSQRLAVITDTQYF	TGCGCCAGCAGCCAGAGACTAGCGGTAATCACAGATACGCAGTATTTT
NA	NA	TRBV19	TRBJ1-1	CASGRGATGPHTEAFF	TGTGCCAGTGGCCGGGGGGCGACAGGTCCACACACTGAAGCTTTCTTT
NA	NA	TRBV19	TRBJ2-2	CASSISAATGELFF	TGTGCCAGTAGTATTAGCGCCGCAACCGGGGAGCTGTTTTTT
NA	TRBD1	TRBV6-1	TRBJ2-7	CASKGAIGLLSEQYF	TGTGCCAGCAAGGGGGCTATTGGGCTACTGTCCGAGCAGTACTTC
NA	NA	TRBV9	TRBJ2-7	CASSVAWGSSYEQYF	TGTGCCAGCAGCGTCGCTTGGGGCAGCTCCTACGAGCAGTACTTC
NA	TRBD2	TRBV7-3	TRBJ2-7	CASSLTTSGTGEQYF	TGTGCCAGCAGCTTAACGACTAGCGGGACGGGCGAGCAGTACTTC
once	NA	TRBV7-2	TRBJ2-7	CASSIDFPSYEQYF	TGTGCCAGCAGCATCGACTTCCCCTCCTACGAGCAGTACTTC
NA	NA	TRBV4-2	TRBJ1-1	CASSQTGSTEAFF	TGTGCCAGCAGCCAAACAGGCTCCACTGAAGCTTTCTTT
few	TRBD2	TRBV6-5	TRBJ2-7	CASSGLAGGVHEQYF	TGTGCCAGCAGTGGGCTAGCGGGAGGCGTCCACGAGCAGTACTTC
once	TRBD1	TRBV10-3	TRBJ2-7	CAISEGTDRGDEQYF	TGTGCCATCAGTGAGGGAACCGACAGGGGCGACGAGCAGTACTTC
NA	NA	TRBV5-1	TRBJ1-5	CASSLFGGMGQPQHF	TGCGCCAGCAGCTTGTTCGGGGGAATGGGTCAGCCCCAGCATTTT
NA	NA	TRBV5-4	TRBJ2-7	CASSLRESSYEQYF	TGTGCCAGCAGCTTACGGGAGAGCTCCTACGAGCAGTACTTC
NA	TRBD1	TRBV11-2	TRBJ2-7	CASSVRDRAYEQYF	TGTGCCAGCAGCGTTAGGGACAGGGCCTACGAGCAGTACTTC
NA	TRBD1	TRBV7-2	TRBJ2-2	CASSLRGGSDTGELFF	TGTGCCAGCAGCTTACGAGGGGGCAGTGACACCGGGGAGCTGTTTTTT
NA	NA	TRBV7-8	TRBJ2-2	CASSFSRELFF	TGTGCCAGCAGCTTTTCTAGGGAGCTGTTTTTT
NA	NA	TRBV5-6	TRBJ2-5	CASSFRETQYF	TGTGCCAGCAGCTTTCGTGAGACCCAGTACTTC
NA	TRBD1	TRBV27	TRBJ1-4	CASSTVSGTARSLRKLFF	TGTGCCAGCAGTACCGTATCGGGGACAGCTAGAAGTCTGAGAAAACTGTTTTTT
few	TRBD2	TRBV27	TRBJ2-1	CASAGRLMGEQFF	TGTGCCTCAGCGGGGCGGTTAATGGGTGAGCAGTTCTTC
NA	NA	TRBV5-1	TRBJ1-4	CASSPRVATNEKLFF	TGCGCCAGCAGCCCGAGGGTTGCAACTAATGAAAAACTGTTTTTT
NA	TRBD1	TRBV28	TRBJ1-5	CASRTGGVGNQPQHF	TGTGCCAGCAGAACAGGGGGCGTGGGCAATCAGCCCCAGCATTTT
NA	NA	TRBV6-4	TRBJ2-7	CASTAKRGKQYF	TGTGCCAGCACCGCTAAACGGGGGAAGCAGTACTTC
NA	NA	TRBV21-1	TRBJ1-2	CASSGRQGAGYGYTF	TGTGCCAGCAGCGGCCGACAGGGGGCGGGGTATGGCTACACCTTC
NA	NA	TRBV10-3	TRBJ2-7	CAISESNAGSYEQYF	TGTGCCATCAGTGAGTCCAATGCGGGAAGCTACGAGCAGTACTTC
few	TRBD1	TRBV7-8	TRBJ2-7	CASSRSDRGLTYEQYF	TGTGCCAGCAGCAGATCGGACAGGGGACTTACCTACGAGCAGTACTTC
NA	TRBD1	TRBV6-5	TRBJ1-2	CASSPGQEADGYTF	TGTGCCAGCAGTCCAGGACAGGAAGCTGATGGCTACACCTTC
few	TRBD1	TRBV10-3	TRBJ2-5	CAIRGQGVVETQYF	TGTGCCATCAGGGGACAGGGGGTGGTTGAGACCCAGTACTTC
NA	TRBD1	TRBV5-1	TRBJ1-6	CASSLGQLNSPLHF	TGCGCCAGCAGCCTGGGACAGCTTAATTCACCCCTCCACTTT
few	TRBD2	TRBV7-2	TRBJ2-5	CASSARLAGGSGETQYF	TGTGCCAGCAGCGCCCGACTAGCGGGGGGCTCCGGGGAGACCCAGTACTTC
NA	NA	TRBV5-1	TRBJ2-7	CASSLVPLLEQYF	TGCGCCAGCAGCTTGGTTCCTCTATTGGAGCAGTACTTC
NA	TRBD2	TRBV28	TRBJ2-2	CASSFYQRDPGELFF	TGTGCCAGCAGTTTTTATCAGCGGGACCCCGGGGAGCTGTTTTTT
once	NA	TRBV7-6	TRBJ1-1	CASSLNEAAAEAFF	TGTGCCAGCAGCTTAAACGAGGCAGCTGCTGAAGCTTTCTTT
NA	TRBD2	TRBV27	TRBJ2-7	CANSPTTGLVGLEQYF	TGTGCCAACAGTCCAACCACGGGACTAGTGGGGTTGGAGCAGTACTTC
NA	TRBD1	TRBV9	TRBJ2-1	CASSMGQGYNEQFF	TGTGCCAGCAGCATGGGACAGGGTTACAATGAGCAGTTCTTC